One sample yielded the 32 T cell receptor beta chains listed below, sequenced in a study of post-analysis software for immune sequencing data. For these TCRs, the target antigens are not known. The TCR beta cDNA libraries carried unique molecular identifiers. TCRdb redid the calling of the PCR reads with MiXCR, one entry per CDR3 protein. The data contain about 200,000 distinct CDR3 sequences, roughly 30% of them singletons. Findings and limits, study-wide: Patients used five TRBV segments, including TRBV5-6, TRBV5-1 and TRBV20-1, more often than controls.

The sequenced sample consisted of blood. These receptors all come from a girl younger than 18 with multiple sclerosis.

This clonotype was recorded a few times. The V gene is TRBV28, the J gene TRBJ2-7; the match to TRBD2 covers 12 bases. J was trimmed by 0 bases and V by 5 bases; bases with no gene match: 8. This CDR3 contains 17 residues. Germline CDR1 MDHEN, CDR2 SYDVKM. This CDR3 reads CASSPRTSGVTSYEQYF. The CDR3 DNA reads as TGTGCCAGCAGTCCCCGGACTAGCGGGGTCACCTCCTACGAGCAGTACTTC.

This clonotype was picked up many times. CDR3 sequence (DNA): TGTGCCAGCAGCAAAACAGGACCGCTTAATTCACCCCTCCACTTT. It codes for CASSKTGPLNSPLHF. The chain is built from TRBV7-3 and TRBJ1-6, with D possibly being TRBD1 (5 bases). From germline, CDR1 is SGHTA and CDR2 FQGTGA. The CDR3 runs 15 residues. With 5 bases removed from V and 6 bases from J, the gap between germline ends came to 14 bases.

This clonotype was counted between two and nine times. No conserved phenylalanine or tryptophan ends this CDR3, so it is likely a read error. The chain carries TRBV15 and TRBJ2-3; D may be TRBD1 (6 bases). Germline V gives CDR1 LNHNV, CDR2 YYDKDF (reference sequence). The CDR3 runs to 15 residues. The V end was cut by 0 bases, the J end by 1 base, with 8 bases between. CDR3 in DNA: TGTGCCACCAGCAGAGATGGACAGCGCACAGATACGCAGTATGTT. This encodes CATSRDGQRTDTQYV.

Worth noting for this clonotype: This may stem from a read error, because a much larger clone lies one nucleotide away. The chain uses TRBV4-1 and TRBJ1-4; 7 bases map to TRBD1. The CDR3 has 13 amino acids. Per the germline V gene, CDR1 is MGHRA and CDR2 is YSYEKL. CDR3 DNA: TGCGCCAGCAGCCAGAGGGACAGCGAAAGACTGTTTTTT. It specifies CASSQRDSERLFF.

This sequence joins TRBV5-1 and TRBJ1-3; D unresolved. CDR1 and CDR2 (germline): SGHRS, YFSETQ. Trimming removed 0 bases from V and 0 bases from J, with 7 bases in between. This CDR3 comprises 15 residues. CDR3 in DNA: TGCGCCAGCAGCTTGGCAACCGCCTCTGGAAACACCATATATTTT. It encodes CASSLATASGNTIYF.

This clonotype was picked up many times. The chain couples TRBV29-1 to TRBJ1-2, with a tentative D call TRBD1 (6 bases). V was pared by 4 bases and J by 2 bases, with 17 bases between. Germline V gives CDR1 SQVTM, CDR2 ANQGSEA. The CDR3 is made up of 15 amino acids. The CDR3 is CSVVGGRGRNYGYTF. The CDR3 nucleotides read TGCAGCGTTGTTGGGGGCAGGGGAAGAAACTATGGCTACACCTTC.

There are many counts of this clonotype. The rearrangement uses TRBV12-3 or TRBV12-4 and TRBJ1-2; no firm D call. CDR3 length: 13 amino acids. Trimming stripped 2 bases from V and 4 bases from J, with 8 bases between. The CDR3 protein is CASSLPVLYGYTF. The CDR3 coding sequence is TGTGCCAGCAGTTTACCGGTTCTCTATGGCTACACCTTC.

This clonotype was recorded a few times. The junction and the germline gene differ at one end; a read error may be behind it. The CDR3 is CASSQARDIQHF. Written as DNA, the CDR3 is TGTGCCAGCAGCCAAGCCCGGGACATTCAGCACTTC. V is TRBV4-2 and J is TRBJ2-4, with D possibly TRBD1 on 6 matching bases. The germline gives CDR1 LGHNA, CDR2 YNFKEQ. The CDR3 sequence is 12 residues long.

The sample holds a few counts of this clonotype. V and J are TRBV14 and TRBJ2-1; tentatively, D is TRBD1 or TRBD2 (6 bases each). Germline V CDR1 and CDR2: SGHDN, FVKESK. The V end was cut by 1 base, the J end by 4 bases, with 17 bases between. The CDR3 covers 17 residues. CDR3 DNA: TGTGCCAGCAGCCAAGGGGTGTTCGGGGGCCTTTACAATGAGCAGTTCTTC. Its protein is CASSQGVFGGLYNEQFF.

Note on this clonotype: This may be a read error, as it is one base from a much larger clone. DNA of the CDR3: TGTGCCAGCATCCATGGACAGGGTACCTTGGGGGAGCAGTACTTC. Its protein is CASIHGQGTLGEQYF. The chain employs TRBV6-1 and TRBJ2-7, with 8 bases aligning to TRBD1. Trimming at V came to 7 bases and at J to 7 bases, leaving 15 bases not matched to a gene. Germline V gene lookup returns CDR1 MNHNS and CDR2 SASEGT. The CDR3 length is 15 residues.

This rearrangement joins TRBV5-1 to TRBJ1-4; no firm D call. V shed 3 bases and J shed 0 bases, with 15 bases lying between them. The CDR3 has 17 amino acids. Germline loops: CDR1 SGHRS, CDR2 YFSETQ. CDR3 coding DNA: TGCGCCAGCAGCTGGTCGGCCGTAACTGCAACTAATGAAAAACTGTTTTTT. Amino acid sequence: CASSWSAVTATNEKLFF.

This clonotype was detected a few times. The chain combines TRBV27 with TRBJ1-5; 7 nucleotides agree with TRBD1. CDR1 is MNHEY and CDR2 is SMNVEV in the germline V gene (reference sequence). This CDR3 has 14 amino acids. With 6 bases clipped from V and 3 bases from J, the junction kept 5 bases outside the gene matches. The CDR3 DNA reads as TGTGCCAGCAGCCGCACAGGGGTCAATCAGCCCCAGCATTTT. Amino acid sequence: CASSRTGVNQPQHF.

Only a few counts were recorded for this clonotype. The V call is TRBV5-1, the J call TRBJ2-5, with 11 bases lining up with TRBD1. The J call may be wrong; the DNA end is better matched by TRBJ2-7. The CDR3 is 14 amino acids. CDR1 is SGHRS, CDR2 YFSETQ, per germline. The CDR3 nucleotides read TGCGCCAGCAGCACCGGGACAGGGGGACACGAGCAGTACTTC. Translated, it gives CASSTGTGGHEQYF.

V and J are TRBV12-3 or TRBV12-4 and TRBJ2-3; TRBD2 agrees at 8 bases. With 6 bases clipped from V and 5 bases from J, the junction kept 7 bases outside the gene matches. The length of the CDR3 is 14 residues. The CDR3 here is CASRGTSYEDTQYF. CDR3 nucleotides: TGTGCCAGCAGGGGGACTAGTTATGAAGATACGCAGTATTTT.

As to this clonotype: A much bigger clone sits one base away, suggesting this may be a read error. This chain connects TRBV12-3 or TRBV12-4 to TRBJ2-7; 9 bases match TRBD2. The CDR3 has 14 amino acids. V dropped 2 bases and J dropped 2; count of bases not matched to a gene: 1. In nucleotides, the CDR3 is TGTGCCAGCAGTTTATCTAGCGGGACCTACGAGCAGTACTTC. Translated, it gives CASSLSSGTYEQYF.

This chain uses TRBV28 with TRBJ2-3; possibly TRBD1 or TRBD2 for D (6 bases each). CDR3 length: 16 amino acids. Trimming cost V 8 bases and J 1 base, with 19 bases left between them. From germline, CDR1 is MDHEN and CDR2 SYDVKM. The CDR3 bases are TGTGCCAGCTACAATGGGGGGCGCCGACGCACAGATACGCAGTATTTT. It yields the protein CASYNGGRRRTDTQYF.

About this clonotype: This may stem from a read error, because a much larger clone lies one nucleotide away. The V and J genes are TRBV4-1 and TRBJ2-6, with no clear D. V lost 0 bases, J lost 0 bases, and 9 bases lay in between. Germline loops: CDR1 MGHRA, CDR2 YSYEKL. The CDR3 runs 17 residues. The CDR3 sequence: CASSQDWASSGANVLTF. CDR3 sequence (DNA): TGCGCCAGCAGCCAAGATTGGGCGAGCTCTGGGGCCAACGTCCTGACTTTC.

This clonotype came up a few times. This chain connects TRBV12-3 or TRBV12-4 to TRBJ2-1; TRBD2 matches 7 bases. The CDR3 length is 13 residues. With V trimmed by 6 bases and J by 6 bases, 5 bases remained unmatched. The CDR3, as DNA: TGTGCCAGCAGGTGGCGGGAGTTCAATGAGCAGTTCTTC. Translating it yields CASRWREFNEQFF.

About this clonotype itself: An end of the junction does not agree with germline; a read error may underlie this. The rearrangement uses TRBV4-1 and TRBJ2-1; D is ambiguous. The closer fit of TRBJ2-7 to the DNA end suggests the J call may be wrong. Germline V lookup: CDR1 MGHRA, CDR2 YSYEKL. The CDR3 is 16 amino acids. This CDR3 reads CVSSQVVSISYNEQYF. The CDR3 region has the DNA TGCGTCAGCAGCCAAGTAGTCTCGATCTCCTACAATGAGCAGTACTTC.

This clonotype was observed at least ten times. The chain couples TRBV7-9 to TRBJ2-6; D may be TRBD2 (6 bases). Trimming took 5 bases from V and 0 from J, leaving 11 bases between them. Looked up from germline, CDR1 is SEHNR and CDR2 is FQNEAQ (reference sequence). The CDR3 spans 16 residues. Here the CDR3 DNA reads TGTGCCAGCAGCAGGCCGGGGGACTCTGGGGCCAACGTCCTGACTTTC. Translated: CASSRPGDSGANVLTF.

Regarding this clonotype: It may be a read error: a sequence one base away is much more abundant. The chain couples TRBV12-3 or TRBV12-4 to TRBJ2-1, with 7 nucleotides matching TRBD2. The CDR3 has 16 amino acids. CDR3 residues: CASSSPPAGVYNEQCF. CDR3 nucleotide sequence: TGTGCCAGCAGTTCACCCCCTGCGGGAGTGTACAATGAGCAGTGCTTC.

In regard to this clonotype: One base away lies a much larger clone, so this may be a sequencing read error. This sequence joins TRBV7-9 and TRBJ2-7, with D perhaps TRBD1 (5 bases). From germline, CDR1 is SEHNR and CDR2 FQNEAQ (reference sequence). CDR3 length: 16 amino acids. V dropped 1 base and J dropped 2 bases, with 15 bases sitting between them. CDR3 sequence: CASSLEASGCPYEQYF. Written as DNA, the CDR3 is TGTGCCAGCAGCTTAGAGGCGTCAGGGTGTCCCTACGAGCAGTACTTC.

This clonotype was recorded a few times. The chain joins TRBV7-9 to TRBJ2-1, with TRBD2 identical over 12 bases. The CDR3 runs to 18 residues. V gave up 5 bases and J gave up 0 bases; unmatched junction bases: 8. Germline V lookup: CDR1 SEHNR, CDR2 FQNEAQ (reference sequence). CDR3 sequence (DNA): TGTGCCAGCAGCCGTGGACTAGCGGGACCCAGCTCCTACAATGAGCAGTTCTTC. It yields the protein CASSRGLAGPSSYNEQFF.

This chain links TRBV20-1 with TRBJ1-2, with TRBD1 matching over 9 bases. Losses at the gene ends were 7 bases for V and 4 bases for J; bases not matched to a gene: 13. Per germline, CDR1 DFQATT and CDR2 SNEGSKA (reference sequence). This CDR3 region has 15 residues. CDR3 nucleotides: TGCAGTGTTCCAACCGGGACAGGGAGCGCCTATGGCTACACCTTC. It yields the protein CSVPTGTGSAYGYTF.

The rearrangement links TRBV2 to TRBJ1-1; TRBD1 matches 7 bases. Per the germline V gene, CDR1 is SNHLY and CDR2 is FYNNEI. Unmatched junction bases numbered 4, after V lost 8 bases and J lost 1 base. The CDR3 extends over 13 amino acids. Here the CDR3 DNA reads TGTGCCAGCGGGGGACAGACGAACACTGAAGCTTTCTTT. Its protein is CASGGQTNTEAFF.

The rearrangement uses TRBV28 and TRBJ2-7, with 7 bases that match TRBD2. V shed 2 bases and J 6 bases; nucleotides not matched to a gene: 7. The CDR3 is 14 amino acids. Germline V gives CDR1 MDHEN, CDR2 SYDVKM. In nucleotides, the CDR3 is TGTGCCAGCAGTTTAAGCGGGATTCGGGTCGAGCAGTACTTC. The encoded protein is CASSLSGIRVEQYF. Supplemented by reference TRBV28 and TRBJ2-7, the full variable domain reads DVKVTQSSRYLVKRTGEKVFLECVQDMDHENMFWYRQDPGLGLRLIYFSYDVKMKEKGDIPEGYSVSREKKERFSLILESASTNQTSMYLCASSLSGIRVEQYFGPGTRLTVT.

The chain employs TRBV29-1 and TRBJ1-1; D gene ambiguous. Germline CDR1 reads SQVTM; CDR2 reads ANQGSEA. V lost 7 bases and J 5 bases, leaving 14 bases between the germline ends. The CDR3 runs to 12 residues. CDR3 protein: CSAGSGGTEAFF. The CDR3 DNA reads as TGCAGCGCTGGCTCTGGTGGTACTGAAGCTTTCTTT.

In the case of this clonotype: Just one base apart from a much larger clone, this may be a read error. The rearrangement links TRBV27 to TRBJ2-5; D ambiguous. Germline V gene data show CDR1 as MNHEY and CDR2 as SMNVEV (reference sequence). This CDR3 is 12 amino acids long. V shed 1 base and J shed 11 bases, with 11 bases lying between them. The CDR3 sequence is CASSLYGGEQYF. In DNA form, the CDR3 reads TGTGCCAGCAGTTTATACGGTGGTGAGCAGTACTTC.

The sample holds many counts of this clonotype. This CDR3 is CSAFQGNGYTF. CDR3 bases: TGCAGTGCTTTCCAGGGGAACGGCTACACCTTC. V is TRBV20-1 and J is TRBJ1-2; D possibly corresponds to TRBD1 (6 bases). Germline loops: CDR1 DFQATT, CDR2 SNEGSKA (reference sequence). The ends were cut back, 5 bases at V and 8 bases at J, with 12 bases in the middle. The CDR3 consists of 11 residues.

This clonotype was counted only a few times. The rearrangement joins TRBV3-1 to TRBJ1-6; D uncertain. CDR1 is LGHDT and CDR2 is YNNKEL in the germline V gene (reference sequence). The CDR3 is made up of 13 amino acids. Between the trimmed V and J ends, which lost 4 bases and 7 bases, there was a span of 8 bases. The CDR3 region is CASSPARNSPLHF. The CDR3 nucleotides are TGTGCCAGCAGCCCGGCTCGGAATTCACCCCTCCACTTT.

A note on this clonotype: This clone may be a read error of a much larger clone one base away. The genes are TRBV10-2 and TRBJ2-1; 9 bases match TRBD1. CDR3 size: 13 residues. Trimming removed 11 bases from V and 9 bases from J; junction bases left unmatched: 11. CDR1 and CDR2 from the germline V gene are WSHSY and SAAADI. This chain's CDR3 is CAGRDRVRVEQFF. CDR3 nucleotide sequence: TGCGCCGGTAGGGACAGGGTAAGGGTTGAGCAGTTCTTC.

This clonotype was picked up a small number of times. The rearrangement joins TRBV4-2 to TRBJ1-1, with D tentatively TRBD1 (5 bases). Between the trimmed V and J ends, which lost 0 bases and 1 base, there was a span of 6 bases. This CDR3 has 14 amino acids. Germline V gene data show CDR1 as LGHNA and CDR2 as YNFKEQ. CDR3 amino acids: CASSQDGQNTEAFF. CDR3 in DNA: TGTGCCAGCAGCCAAGATGGACAGAACACTGAAGCTTTCTTT.